These T cell receptor beta chains were read from a single sample in a study of blood T cell repertoires in COVID-19. Clones were read by immunoSEQ multiplex PCR, and TCRdb kept only the in-frame ones, dropping some. Of approximately 93,000 clones detected, more than 75% appear once; the ten largest clones hold 0.85% to 1.2%. Sequences were obtained from peripheral blood. The receptors here all came from a human donor in a cohort sampled during active COVID-19. The CDR3 runs from the conserved cysteine through the conserved F or W. The order of the fields is CDR3 DNA, CDR3 protein, V gene, D gene, J gene. A D gene is named only where the DNA matches it firmly.

TGCAGCGTTGAGGCGTCCGGGACTAGCGCCAAGGTCCACTTAGACGATGAGCAGTTCTTC | CSVEASGTSAKVHLDDEQFF | TRBV29-1 | TRBD2 | TRBJ2-1
TGTGCCAGCAGCTTAGACCTAGCGGGGACCAATGAGCAGTTCTTC | CASSLDLAGTNEQFF | TRBV7-9 | TRBD2 | TRBJ2-1
TGTGCCAGCAGCTGGGGGCTCGGGAGCGGGAGAAGGTCCACCGGGGAGCTGTTTTTT | CASSWGLGSGRRSTGELFF | TRBV5-5 | TRBD2 | TRBJ2-2
TGTGCCAGCAGAGGACAGGAGGATCAGCCCCAGCATTTT | CASRGQEDQPQHF | TRBV28 | TRBD1 | TRBJ1-5
TGCGCCAGCAGCTTAGGCGGGACAGGGGGCTACGAGCAGTACTTC | CASSLGGTGGYEQYF | TRBV5-1 | TRBD1 | TRBJ2-7
TGTGCCAGCAGCTTCGACAGGGACCTCCGCTTC | CASSFDRDLRF | TRBV5-4 | TRBD1 | TRBJ1-2
TGTGCCAGCAGACTACAGGGCGGGAATGAAAAACTGTTTTTT | CASRLQGGNEKLFF | TRBV6-6 | . | TRBJ1-4
TGTGCCAGCAGTTACTCGGGACAGGGCCTGAACACTGAAGCTTTCTTT | CASSYSGQGLNTEAFF | TRBV6-5 | TRBD1 | TRBJ1-1
TGTGCCGTCCGGGACAGGGGTGAGAACACTGAAGCTTTCTTT | CAVRDRGENTEAFF | TRBV24-1 | TRBD1 | TRBJ1-1
TGTGCCAGTACCGGGACAGGGCACCAAGAGACCCAGTACTTC | CASTGTGHQETQYF | TRBV19 | TRBD1 | TRBJ2-5
TGTGCCAGCCGTTCGACAGGGGTGGGGTACAATGAGCAGTTCTTC | CASRSTGVGYNEQFF | TRBV27 | TRBD1 | TRBJ2-1
TGCGCCAGCAGCCCGGGACTAGCGGGACCCAATGAGCAGTTCTTC | CASSPGLAGPNEQFF | TRBV5-1 | TRBD2 | TRBJ2-1
TGTGCCATCAGTGAGGAGGGAGAGGTTGGAAATGAGCAGTTCTTC | CAISEEGEVGNEQFF | TRBV10-3 | . | TRBJ2-1